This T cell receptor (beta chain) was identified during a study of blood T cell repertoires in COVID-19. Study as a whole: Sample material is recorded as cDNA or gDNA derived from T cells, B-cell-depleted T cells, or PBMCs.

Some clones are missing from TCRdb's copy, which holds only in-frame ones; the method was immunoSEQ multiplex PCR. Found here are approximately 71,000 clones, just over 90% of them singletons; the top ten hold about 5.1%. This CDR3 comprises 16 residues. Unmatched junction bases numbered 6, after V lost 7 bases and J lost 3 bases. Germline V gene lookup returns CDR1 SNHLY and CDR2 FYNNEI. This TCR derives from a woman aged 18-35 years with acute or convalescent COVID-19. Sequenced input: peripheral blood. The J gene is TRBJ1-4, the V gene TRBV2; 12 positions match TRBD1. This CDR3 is CASIRDRGLANEKLFF. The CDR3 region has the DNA TGTGCCAGCATCCGGGACAGGGGGCTGGCTAATGAAAAACTGTTTTTT.